Shown below are 19 T cell receptor beta chains from a single sample sequenced in a study of blood T cells in healthy people across ages. Using a J-beta primer mix together with a sample-barcoded 5' primer, a second PCR was run for roughly 7 to 11 cycles. TCRdb re-called the 5' RACE reads with MiXCR, one entry per CDR3 protein. The sample records 800,000 to 950,000 distinct CDR3 sequences, 40% to 60% being singletons. Sequencing was carried out using blood. The receptors shown here come from a young man in good health.

The chain is built from TRBV4-3 and TRBJ2-3; 7 bases fit TRBD1. This CDR3 region has 16 residues. The germline gives CDR1 LGHNA, CDR2 YSLEER. The V gene end was trimmed by 0 bases and the J gene end by 10 bases; junction bases not matched to a gene: 13. CDR3 amino acids: CASSQDTAGTEVPQYF. The DNA of the CDR3 is TGCGCCAGCAGCCAAGATACGGCCGGGACAGAGGTTCCGCAGTATTTT.

For the CDR3, the DNA is TGCAGTGCTAGAGAAGGACAGGGGTATGGCTACACCTTC. Translation: CSAREGQGYGYTF. The chain is built from TRBV20-1 and TRBJ1-2; 9 bases align to TRBD1. Trimming cost V 0 bases and J 5 bases; bases outside gene matches: 1. The CDR3 totals 13 residues. Per germline, CDR1 DFQATT and CDR2 SNEGSKA (reference sequence).

The chain links TRBV29-1 to TRBJ1-1, with D unresolved. Deletions cut 6 bases from V and 0 bases from J, with 14 bases between. The germline V gene encodes CDR1 SQVTM and CDR2 ANQGSEA. The CDR3 consists of 14 residues. The DNA of the CDR3 is TGCAGCGTCACCTCGAATTTGCTGAACACTGAAGCTTTCTTT. Translated: CSVTSNLLNTEAFF.

The rearrangement joins TRBV6-5 to TRBJ1-5; no clear D gene. This CDR3 contains 13 residues. Trimming pared 3 bases from V and 3 bases from J, leaving 6 bases between. Germline-derived CDR1 and CDR2 are MNHEY and SVGAGI. CDR3 sequence reads: CASSYTSNQPQHF. The CDR3 DNA is TGTGCCAGCAGTTATACCTCCAATCAGCCCCAGCATTTT.

The CDR3 reads CSVDHRGLTDTQYF. CDR3 DNA sequence: TGCAGCGTTGATCACCGGGGGCTCACAGATACGCAGTATTTT. The chain links TRBV29-1 to TRBJ2-3, with D perhaps TRBD1 or TRBD2 (6 bases each). Germline lookup yields CDR1 SQVTM and CDR2 ANQGSEA. This CDR3 has 14 residues. V dropped 3 bases and J dropped 2 bases, with 12 bases sitting between them.

Regarding this clonotype: A single base separates this from a much larger clone, so it may be a read error. The chain uses TRBV24-1 and TRBJ2-1, with D maybe TRBD2 (6 bases). Germline loops: CDR1 KGHDR, CDR2 SFDVKD. CDR3 length: 17 residues. The germline V and J ends were trimmed by 4 bases and 7 bases, with 22 bases remaining between them. The CDR3 DNA is TGTGCCACCAGTGACCCCAGTGGGGCCCCGGCGGGGAATGAGCAGTTCTTC. This codes for CATSDPSGAPAGNEQFF.

The chain is built from TRBV5-1 and TRBJ2-1, with TRBD2 matching 9 bases. The germline V gene has CDR1 SGHRS and CDR2 YFSETQ. The V segment lost 2 bases and the J segment 4 bases; nucleotides outside the gene matches: 13. This CDR3 region has 18 residues. The CDR3 protein is CASSFSGASGKQYNEQFF. The CDR3 nucleotides are TGCGCCAGCAGCTTTTCCGGCGCTAGCGGGAAACAATACAATGAGCAGTTCTTC.

V usage is TRBV6-1 and J usage is TRBJ1-4; D uncertain. CDR1 and CDR2 (germline): MNHNS, SASEGT. The CDR3 runs 12 residues. Trimming removed 2 bases at V and 7 bases at J, with 5 bases between. CDR3 protein: CASSEWGEKLFF. For the CDR3, the DNA is TGTGCCAGCAGTGAATGGGGTGAAAAACTGTTTTTT.

This clonotype was seen repeatedly, ten times or more. This rearrangement joins TRBV5-6 to TRBJ2-5; 8 positions match TRBD2. Germline V gene lookup returns CDR1 SGHDT and CDR2 YYEEEE. Losses at the gene ends were 3 bases for V and 5 bases for J; bases not matched to a gene: 12. The CDR3 sequence is 16 residues long. CDR3 region: CASSSIGLAMVETQYF. The CDR3 region has the DNA TGTGCCAGCAGCTCAATAGGACTAGCAATGGTTGAGACCCAGTACTTC.

The genes are TRBV27 and TRBJ1-2; D unresolved. Trimming took off 0 bases at V and 4 bases at J, with 9 bases between the two ends. Germline CDR1 and CDR2: MNHEY and SMNVEV (reference sequence). The CDR3 has 14 amino acids. As DNA, the CDR3 is TGTGCCAGCAGTTTATCAGGGTTCGGCTATGGCTACACCTTC. Its protein product is CASSLSGFGYGYTF.

This chain connects TRBV18 to TRBJ2-1; 9 bases are a match to TRBD2. V shed 3 bases and J 5 bases; nucleotides not matched to a gene: 5. The CDR3 runs to 15 residues. CDR1 KGHSH and CDR2 LQKENI come from the germline V gene. The CDR3 bases are TGTGCCAGCTCACCCCTAGCGGGGCCTAACAATGAGCAGTTCTTC. Its protein product is CASSPLAGPNNEQFF.

This clonotype has more than one count but fewer than ten. The chain employs TRBV7-9 and TRBJ2-5, with a weak D call TRBD2 (7 bases). CDR3 length: 15 residues. Between the trimmed V and J ends, which lost 1 base and 1 base, there was a span of 10 bases. Germline V gene data show CDR1 as SEHNR and CDR2 as FQNEAQ (reference sequence). CDR3: CASSLGGGLQETQYF. DNA of the CDR3: TGTGCCAGCAGCTTAGGGGGGGGCCTCCAAGAGACCCAGTACTTC.

The V gene is TRBV28, the J gene TRBJ2-7; maybe TRBD1 (6 bases). The end of the DNA is better explained by TRBJ2-5, so the J call may be wrong. Germline V gene data show CDR1 as MDHEN and CDR2 as SYDVKM. The CDR3 totals 15 residues. The DNA for the CDR3 is TGTGCCAGCAGTTTACCCAGGGGCAACGGGGAGACCCAGTACTTC. Translation gives CASSLPRGNGETQYF.

This clonotype was picked up a small number of times. The chain carries TRBV7-9 and TRBJ1-1; 7 bases match TRBD1. With V trimmed by 2 bases and J by 0 bases, 9 bases remained unmatched. This CDR3 contains 17 residues. Germline CDR1 reads SEHNR; CDR2 reads FQNEAQ (reference sequence). CDR3 residues: CASSLLQGRTLNTEAFF. The CDR3 DNA sequence: TGTGCCAGCAGCTTATTACAGGGGCGGACGTTGAACACTGAAGCTTTCTTT.

This sequence joins TRBV14 and TRBJ2-5; unclear D gene. Trimming took off 0 bases at V and 0 bases at J, with 11 bases between the two ends. The CDR3 has 16 residues. CDR1 is SGHDN and CDR2 is FVKESK in the germline V gene. CDR3 sequence: CASSQDRQTYQETQYF. The CDR3 coding sequence is TGTGCCAGCAGCCAAGATCGGCAGACGTACCAAGAGACCCAGTACTTC.

The rearrangement links TRBV2 to TRBJ2-1, with D possibly being TRBD1 (7 bases). Per germline, CDR1 SNHLY and CDR2 FYNNEI. V lost 5 bases to trimming and J lost 10 bases, with 24 bases between them. CDR3 length: 16 residues. CDR3 nucleotide sequence: TGTGCCAGCAGTTCAAGGGTTGCAGGGGGGTTCAGGGAGCAGTTCTTC. It specifies CASSSRVAGGFREQFF.

V gene TRBV20-1 combines with J gene TRBJ2-7, with D tentatively TRBD1 or TRBD2 (5 bases each). This CDR3 region has 14 residues. V was cut by 6 bases and J by 0 bases, with 15 bases left in between. Germline V gene sequence: CDR1 DFQATT, CDR2 SNEGSKA (reference sequence). The CDR3 region has the DNA TGCAGTGCCACGGGACGGGATAGCTCCTACGAGCAGTACTTC. Translation: CSATGRDSSYEQYF.

This clonotype was counted a few times. This chain links TRBV20-1 with TRBJ2-2, with D perhaps matching TRBD2 (6 bases). Germline V gene lookup returns CDR1 DFQATT and CDR2 SNEGSKA (reference sequence). The CDR3 length is 16 residues. V lost 4 bases and J lost 4, with 19 bases in between. CDR3 in amino acids: CSAKRPAGGTTGELFF. The CDR3 DNA is TGCAGTGCTAAAAGACCAGCGGGTGGCACCACCGGGGAGCTGTTTTTT.

The rearrangement joins TRBV9 to TRBJ2-1, with D possibly being TRBD1 or TRBD2 (5 bases each). V was trimmed by 3 bases and J by 10 bases, leaving 20 bases between them. The CDR3 spans 15 residues. CDR1 and CDR2 (germline): SGDLS, YYNGEE. This chain's CDR3 is CASSAFPRGKGEQFF. The CDR3 DNA follows: TGTGCCAGCAGCGCCTTCCCTCGGGGAAAGGGGGAGCAGTTCTTC.